Listed here is a single T cell receptor beta chain. Its antigen is unidentified. The data stem from a study of cytomegalovirus exposure and HLA in healthy donors. Per the germline V gene, CDR1 is SGHDT and CDR2 is YYEEEE. V lost 4 bases and J 8 bases, leaving 16 bases between the germline ends. The CDR3 has 14 residues. The PCR employed 60 Vbeta primers together with 13 Jbeta primers. TCRdb's table, derived via immunoSEQ multiplex PCR, lists solely in-frame clones and lacks some. This table holds approximately 100,000 clones, around 80% found once. Whole-study results and caveats: Compared with the roughly 700-donor mean, an Asian-associated ancestry cluster reportedly had fewer N-insertions, according to a later analysis. Exclusion as indistinguishable affected some V segments, including TRBV6-2 and TRBV6-3. In a later analysis, compared with equally common non-associated chains, HLA-associated beta chains were more expanded.

The sequence was collected from a woman aged 35 to 49 in good health and CMV-seronegative. The gene calls are TRBV5-6 and TRBJ2-1, with D possibly matching TRBD1 (6 bases). The source material was PBMCs. The CDR3 protein is CASSQLTGKHEQFF. CDR3 coding DNA: TGTGCCAGCAGCCAGCTCACAGGGAAGCATGAGCAGTTCTTC. Complete variable domain (other parts from reference TRBV5-6 and TRBJ2-1): DAGVTQSPTHLIKTRGQQVTLRCSPKSGHDTVSWYQQALGQGPQFIFQYYEEEERQRGNFPDRFSGHQFPNYSSELNVNALLLGDSALYLCASSQLTGKHEQFFGPGTRLTVL.